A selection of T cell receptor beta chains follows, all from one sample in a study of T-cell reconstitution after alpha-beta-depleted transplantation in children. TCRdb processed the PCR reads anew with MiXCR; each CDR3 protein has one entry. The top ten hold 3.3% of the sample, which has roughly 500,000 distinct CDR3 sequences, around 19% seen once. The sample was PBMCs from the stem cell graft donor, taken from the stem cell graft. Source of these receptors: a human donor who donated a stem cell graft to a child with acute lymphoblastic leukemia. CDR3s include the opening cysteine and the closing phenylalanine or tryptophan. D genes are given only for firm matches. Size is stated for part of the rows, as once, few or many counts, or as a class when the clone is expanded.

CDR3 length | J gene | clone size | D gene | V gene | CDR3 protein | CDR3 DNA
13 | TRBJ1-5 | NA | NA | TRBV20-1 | CSARSGLNQPQHF | TGCAGTGCTAGATCAGGGCTTAATCAGCCCCAGCATTTT
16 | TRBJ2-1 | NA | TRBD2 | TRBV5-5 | CASSTGLAGAFNEQFF | TGTGCCAGCAGCACGGGACTAGCGGGAGCATTCAATGAGCAGTTCTTC
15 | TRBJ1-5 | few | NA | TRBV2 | CASSGGTHSNQPQHF | TGTGCCAGCAGTGGCGGGACGCATAGCAATCAGCCCCAGCATTTT
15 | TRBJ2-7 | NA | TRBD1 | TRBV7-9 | CASSSGQPASYEQYF | TGTGCCAGCAGCTCGGGACAGCCGGCTAGCTACGAGCAGTACTTC
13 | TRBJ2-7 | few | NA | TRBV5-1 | CASNPGHLFEQYF | TGCGCCAGCAACCCGGGACACCTTTTCGAGCAGTACTTC
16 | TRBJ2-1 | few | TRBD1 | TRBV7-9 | CASSRRDRAAYNEQFF | TGTGCCAGCAGCCGCCGGGACAGGGCTGCCTACAATGAGCAGTTCTTC
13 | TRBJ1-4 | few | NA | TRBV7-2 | CADSTSTNEKLFF | TGTGCCGACTCGACTTCAACTAATGAAAAACTGTTTTTT
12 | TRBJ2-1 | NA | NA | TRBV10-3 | CAISDSANEQFF | TGTGCCATCAGTGACAGCGCTAATGAGCAGTTCTTC
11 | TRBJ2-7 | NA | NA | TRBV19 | CASSTWNEQYF | TGTGCCAGTAGTACCTGGAACGAGCAGTACTTC
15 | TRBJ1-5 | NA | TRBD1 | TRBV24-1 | CATSDSGTGDQPQHF | TGTGCCACCAGTGATTCCGGGACAGGGGATCAGCCCCAGCATTTT
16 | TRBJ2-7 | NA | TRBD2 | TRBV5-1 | CASRWDSGSPSYEQYF | TGCGCCAGCAGATGGGATAGCGGGAGTCCCTCCTACGAGCAGTACTTC
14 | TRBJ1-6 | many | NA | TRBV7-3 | CASSLGQGGSPLHF | TGTGCCAGCAGCTTGGGCCAGGGAGGCTCACCCCTCCACTTT
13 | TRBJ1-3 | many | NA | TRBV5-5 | CATRQVEGNTIYF | TGTGCCACCCGACAGGTTGAGGGAAACACCATATATTTT
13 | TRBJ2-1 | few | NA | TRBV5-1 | CASFREPYNEQFF | TGCGCCAGCTTCCGGGAGCCATACAATGAGCAGTTCTTC
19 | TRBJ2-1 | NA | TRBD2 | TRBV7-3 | CASSLTGEGIAGDIGEQFF | TGTGCCAGCAGCTTAACAGGAGAGGGAATAGCGGGAGATATTGGTGAGCAGTTCTTC
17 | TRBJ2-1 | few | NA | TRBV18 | CASSPLLIAAAPSEQFF | TGTGCCAGCTCACCACTATTGATTGCAGCGGCTCCCAGTGAGCAGTTCTTC
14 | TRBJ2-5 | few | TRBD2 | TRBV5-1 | CASSLQRGEETQYF | TGCGCCAGCAGCTTGCAGCGGGGCGAAGAGACCCAGTACTTC
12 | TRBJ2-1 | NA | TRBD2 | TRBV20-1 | CSALAGWNEQFF | TGCAGTGCCTTAGCGGGATGGAATGAGCAGTTCTTC
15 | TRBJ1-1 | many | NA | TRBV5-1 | CASSTDGVGNTEAFF | TGCGCCAGCAGCACCGACGGGGTCGGGAACACTGAAGCTTTCTTT
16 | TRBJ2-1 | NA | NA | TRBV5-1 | CASSPLRGGSYNEQFF | TGCGCCAGCAGCCCCCTCAGGGGAGGCTCCTACAATGAGCAGTTCTTC
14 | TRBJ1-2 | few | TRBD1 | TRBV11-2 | CASSSWTGYGGYTF | TGTGCCAGCAGCTCGTGGACAGGGTATGGTGGCTACACCTTC
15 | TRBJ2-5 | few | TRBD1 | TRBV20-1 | CSARSLKTGQETQYF | TGCAGTGCCCGGAGTCTTAAGACAGGGCAAGAGACCCAGTACTTC
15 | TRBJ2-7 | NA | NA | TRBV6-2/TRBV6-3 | CSSSYSNSYWREQYF | TGTTCCAGCAGTTACTCGAACTCCTACTGGCGCGAGCAGTACTTC
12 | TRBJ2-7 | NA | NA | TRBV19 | CASSRPPYEQYF | TGTGCCAGTAGTAGACCGCCCTACGAGCAGTACTTC
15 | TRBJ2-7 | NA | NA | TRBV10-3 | CAIRGDQGASYEQYF | TGTGCCATCAGGGGGGATCAAGGGGCGAGCTACGAGCAGTACTTC
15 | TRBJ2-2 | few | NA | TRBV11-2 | CASSLGAVYTGELFF | TGTGCCAGCAGCTTAGGAGCGGTATACACCGGGGAGCTGTTTTTT
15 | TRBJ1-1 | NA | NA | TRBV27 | CASSLLKGAGTEAFF | TGTGCCAGCAGTTTATTGAAGGGCGCAGGCACTGAAGCTTTCTTT
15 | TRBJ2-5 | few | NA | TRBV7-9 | CASSLLRAREETQYF | TGTGCCAGCAGCCTTCTCCGGGCGCGAGAAGAGACCCAGTACTTC
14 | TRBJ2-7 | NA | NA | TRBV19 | CASSILGATYEQYF | TGTGCCAGTAGTATCTTGGGAGCAACCTACGAGCAGTACTTC
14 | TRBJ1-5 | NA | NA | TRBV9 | CASSPQVGNQPQHF | TGTGCCAGCAGCCCCCAGGTAGGAAATCAGCCCCAGCATTTT
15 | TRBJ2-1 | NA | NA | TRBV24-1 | CATGGRKSSYNEQFF | TGTGCCACCGGCGGTCGGAAGAGCTCCTACAATGAGCAGTTCTTC
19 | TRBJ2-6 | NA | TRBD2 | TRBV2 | CAFSHYRTSGSSGANVLTF | TGTGCCTTCAGTCACTACAGGACTAGCGGGTCGTCTGGGGCCAACGTCCTGACTTTC
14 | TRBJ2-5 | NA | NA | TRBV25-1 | CASSTGTTQETQYF | TGTGCCAGCAGTACCGGGACAACCCAAGAGACCCAGTACTTC
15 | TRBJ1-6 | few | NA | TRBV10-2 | CASLPGTLGNSPLHF | TGCGCCAGTCTTCCAGGGACCCTTGGGAATTCACCCCTCCACTTT
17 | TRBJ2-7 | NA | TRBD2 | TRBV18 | CASSPSPGTSRSYEQYF | TGTGCCAGCTCACCAAGCCCCGGGACTAGCAGGTCCTACGAGCAGTACTTC
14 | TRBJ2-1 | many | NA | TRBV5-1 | CASSFVGSYNEQFF | TGCGCCAGCAGCTTCGTCGGCTCCTACAATGAGCAGTTCTTC
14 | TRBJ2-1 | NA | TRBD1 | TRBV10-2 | CASSEWDSYNEQFF | TGCGCCAGCAGTGAGTGGGACAGCTACAATGAGCAGTTCTTC
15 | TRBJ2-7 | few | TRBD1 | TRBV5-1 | CASSFRTGEDYEQYF | TGCGCCAGCTCGTTTAGGACAGGGGAGGACTACGAGCAGTACTTC
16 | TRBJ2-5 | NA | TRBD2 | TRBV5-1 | CASSLAVAGPQETQYF | TGCGCCAGCAGCTTGGCCGTAGCGGGACCACAAGAGACCCAGTACTTC
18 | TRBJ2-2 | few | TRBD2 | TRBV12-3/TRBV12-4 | CASSCELGLAGGTGELFF | TGTGCCAGCAGTTGCGAGCTAGGACTAGCGGGAGGGACCGGGGAGCTGTTTTTT
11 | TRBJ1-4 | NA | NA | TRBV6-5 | CASRSREKLFF | TGTGCCAGCAGGTCGCGCGAAAAACTGTTTTTT
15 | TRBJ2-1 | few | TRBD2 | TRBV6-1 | CASGQLAGGYNEQFF | TGTGCCAGCGGTCAACTAGCGGGGGGATACAATGAGCAGTTCTTC
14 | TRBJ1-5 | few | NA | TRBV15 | CATKQDGSNQPQHF | TGTGCCACCAAACAGGACGGGAGCAATCAGCCCCAGCATTTT
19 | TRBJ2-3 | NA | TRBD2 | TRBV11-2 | CASSSYENLAGGFTDTQYF | TGTGCCAGCAGCTCCTACGAAAACCTAGCGGGAGGGTTTACAGATACGCAGTATTTT
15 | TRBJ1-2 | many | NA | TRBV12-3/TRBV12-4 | CASSLASTARGGYTF | TGTGCCAGCAGTTTAGCATCGACAGCCCGGGGTGGCTACACCTTC
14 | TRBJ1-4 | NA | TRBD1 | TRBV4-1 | CASSHGQANEKLFF | TGCGCCAGCAGCCACGGACAGGCTAATGAAAAACTGTTTTTT
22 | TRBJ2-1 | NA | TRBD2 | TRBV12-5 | CASAPPKGRGLAANETYNEQFF | TGTGCTAGTGCCCCACCCAAGGGCCGGGGACTAGCGGCCAATGAAACTTACAATGAGCAGTTCTTC
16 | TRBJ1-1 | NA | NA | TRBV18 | CASSPGWTRRNTEAFF | TGTGCCAGCTCTCCCGGGTGGACGAGGAGGAACACTGAAGCTTTCTTT
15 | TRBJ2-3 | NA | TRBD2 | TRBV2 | CASSDWLAVTDTQYF | TGTGCCAGCAGTGATTGGCTAGCGGTCACAGATACGCAGTATTTT
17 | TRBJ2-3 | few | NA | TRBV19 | CASLASAPPASTDTQYF | TGTGCCAGCCTTGCTTCGGCACCCCCTGCTAGCACAGATACGCAGTATTTT
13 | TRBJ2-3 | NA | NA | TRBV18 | CASSPPDGGTQYF | TGTGCCAGCTCACCACCGGATGGGGGAACGCAGTATTTT
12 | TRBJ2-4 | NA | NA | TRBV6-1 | CASSEMTAIQYF | TGTGCCAGCAGTGAAATGACAGCCATTCAGTACTTC
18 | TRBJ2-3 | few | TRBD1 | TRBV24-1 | CATSGDIPGQVGTDTQYF | TGTGCCACCAGTGGTGATATTCCGGGACAGGTGGGCACAGATACGCAGTATTTT
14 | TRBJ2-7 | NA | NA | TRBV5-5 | CASSPGWHEYEQYF | TGTGCCAGCAGCCCAGGGTGGCACGAATACGAGCAGTACTTC
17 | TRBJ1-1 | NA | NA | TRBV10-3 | CAISESTGSLMNTEAFF | TGTGCCATCAGTGAGTCGACAGGATCCCTAATGAACACTGAAGCTTTCTTT
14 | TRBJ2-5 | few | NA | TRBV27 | CASSFLLGQETQYF | TGTGCCAGCAGTTTTTTATTGGGTCAAGAGACCCAGTACTTC
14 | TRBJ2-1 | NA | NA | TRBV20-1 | CSAIPRFYYNEQFF | TGCAGTGCTATCCCCAGGTTTTACTACAATGAGCAGTTCTTC
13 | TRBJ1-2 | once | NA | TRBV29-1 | CSVGPKGRGGYTF | TGCAGCGTTGGGCCTAAAGGCAGGGGCGGCTACACCTTC
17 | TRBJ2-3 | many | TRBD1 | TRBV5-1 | CASSLVALQGAKDTQYF | TGCGCCAGCAGCTTGGTGGCCCTACAGGGGGCGAAAGATACGCAGTATTTT